This T cell receptor beta chain was captured in a study of shared clonotypes between healthy human individuals. Study conclusions and caveats: Tissues were not sampled, only blood, and their repertoires likely differ.

Note on this clone: What it binds is unknown.

Profiling relied on immunoSEQ multiplex PCR, and the TCRdb table lists in-frame clones only, not all of them. The table has some 660,000 clones, around 78% seen once. V lost 11 bases, J lost 7 bases, and 20 bases stayed unmatched. The V gene's germline CDR1 is ENHRY and CDR2 SYGVKD. CDR3 length equals 17 residues. Adult Caucasians living in Nashville, Tennessee made up all of the donors. Material: memory CD4+ T cells sorted from blood. The subset here: CD45RA-negative fraction. The receptor comes from a woman aged 30 to 39 in good health. This rearrangement joins TRBV10-3 to TRBJ1-1; 12 nucleotides align to TRBD1. CDR3 in DNA: TGTGCCCTCATCCCTAACCGGGACAGGGGGCTCTGTTTTGAAGCTTTCTTT. Its protein is CALIPNRDRGLCFEAFF.